The source of this T cell receptor (beta chain) is a study of T-cell reconstitution after alpha-beta-depleted transplantation in children. The authors prepared the TCRbeta library with unique molecular identifiers. In TCRdb, the PCR reads were re-called with MiXCR into one record per CDR3 protein. In the table there are about 350,000 distinct CDR3 sequences, 10% to 15% of which are singletons. Germline CDR1 reads SGHVS; CDR2 reads FQNEAQ. V shed 5 bases, J shed 3 bases, and the junction held 8 bases outside the gene matches. There are 15 residues in the CDR3. The source is a human donor who donated a stem cell graft to a child with Fanconi anemia. The source material was PBMCs, sampled from the stem cell graft. The rearrangement uses TRBV7-8 and TRBJ2-5; 8 bases are shared with TRBD2. The CDR3 DNA reads as TGTGCCAGCAGCCCCCAAAATAGCGGGGAAGAGACCCAGTACTTC. Its protein is CASSPQNSGEETQYF. Full variable domain (rest looked up from reference TRBV7-8 and TRBJ2-5): GAGVSQSPRYKVAKRGQDVALRCDPISGHVSLFWYQQALGQGPEFLTYFQNEAQLDKSGLPSDRFFAERPEGSVSTLKIQRTQQEDSAVYLCASSPQNSGEETQYFGPGTRLLVL.